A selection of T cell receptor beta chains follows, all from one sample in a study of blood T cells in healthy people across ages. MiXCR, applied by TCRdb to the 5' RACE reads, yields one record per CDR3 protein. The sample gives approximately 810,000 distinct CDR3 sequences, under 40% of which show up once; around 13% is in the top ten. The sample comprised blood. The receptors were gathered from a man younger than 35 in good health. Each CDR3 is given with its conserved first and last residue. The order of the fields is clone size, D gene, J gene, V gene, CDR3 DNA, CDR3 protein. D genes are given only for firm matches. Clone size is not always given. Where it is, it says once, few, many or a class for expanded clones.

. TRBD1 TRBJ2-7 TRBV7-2 TGTGCCAGCAGCGTACTAAGACAGGGGGCGCCCCGCGAGCAGTACTTC CASSVLRQGAPREQYF
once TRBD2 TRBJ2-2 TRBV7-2 TGTGCCAGCAGCCCCCGGACTAGCGGCAACACCGGGGAGCTGTTTTTT CASSPRTSGNTGELFF
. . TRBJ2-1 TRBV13 TGTGCCAGCAGCTCCAGGGATGCTGAGCAGTTCTTC CASSSRDAEQFF
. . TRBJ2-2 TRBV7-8 TGTGCCAGCAGCTTAGAGGGGCGAGGGGAGCTGTTTTTT CASSLEGRGELFF
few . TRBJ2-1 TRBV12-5 TGTGCTAGTGGCCACCCCCCCGGGCGCTCCAATGAGCAGTTCTTC CASGHPPGRSNEQFF
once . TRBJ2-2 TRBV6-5 TGTGCCAGCAGTTACCTAGACAGGTTATACACCGGGGAGCTGTTTTTT CASSYLDRLYTGELFF
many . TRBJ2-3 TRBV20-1 TGCAGTGCTAGAGCCGGGACTCCCACAGATACGCAGTATTTT CSARAGTPTDTQYF
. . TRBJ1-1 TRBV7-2 TGTGCCGGCAGCTTAGACGGGACACAAGACACTGAAGCTTTCTTT CAGSLDGTQDTEAFF
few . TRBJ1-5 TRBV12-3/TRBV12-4 TGTGCCAGCAGACCTAGACTGGATCAGCCCCAGCATTTT CASRPRLDQPQHF
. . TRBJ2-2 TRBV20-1 TGCAGTGCTCCCCAACATAGGGAGCTGTTTTTT CSAPQHRELFF
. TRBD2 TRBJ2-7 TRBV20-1 TGCAGTGCTAGAGTAGGGCGGGGGGGTAATGAGCAGTACTTC CSARVGRGGNEQYF
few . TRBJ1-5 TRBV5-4 TGTGCCAGCAGCTTGGATAAAAGCAATCAGCCCCAGCATTTT CASSLDKSNQPQHF
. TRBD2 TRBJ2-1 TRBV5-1 TGCGCCAGCAGCCCCTGGACTAGCAGCTATGAGCAGTTCTTC CASSPWTSSYEQFF
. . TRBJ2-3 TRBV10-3 TGTGCCATCAGTGGGGGGGACCCGAGCACAGATGCGCAGTATTTT CAISGGDPSTDAQYF
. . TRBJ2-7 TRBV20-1 TGCAGTGCTAGAAACGAAAGAAACGTTTACGAGCAGTACTTC CSARNERNVYEQYF
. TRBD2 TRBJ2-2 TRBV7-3 TGTGCCAGCAGCTCGAGACTAGCGGGGAGTGCCGGGGAGCTGTTTTTT CASSSRLAGSAGELFF
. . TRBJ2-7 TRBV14 TGTGCCAGCAGCCAAGAGAGATCGTCCTACGAGCAGTACTTC CASSQERSSYEQYF
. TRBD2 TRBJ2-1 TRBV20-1 TGCAGTGCTCCAAGCGGGACGAGCAGATACAATGAGCAGTTCTTC CSAPSGTSRYNEQFF
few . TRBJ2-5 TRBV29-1 TGCAGCGTTGAGGGCCGGTTCCAAGAGACCCAGTACTTC CSVEGRFQETQYF
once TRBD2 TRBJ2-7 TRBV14 TGTGCCAGCAGCCAAGATGGCGGCGGGGGGCCCTACAATGAGCAGTACTTC CASSQDGGGGPYNEQYF
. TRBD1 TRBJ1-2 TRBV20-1 TGCAGTGTCCGGGACAGGGGCGGTGCTGGCTACACCTTC CSVRDRGGAGYTF
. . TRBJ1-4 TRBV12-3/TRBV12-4 TGTGCCAGCGGCCTCGGGGGTGCGGAAAAACTGTTTTTT CASGLGGAEKLFF
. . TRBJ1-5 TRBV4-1 TGCGCCAGCAGCCAAACTTCAGGGGATCTTCAGCCCCAGCATTTT CASSQTSGDLQPQHF
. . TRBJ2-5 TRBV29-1 TGCAGCGCCCGACACCGAGGGGTGGATCCGGAGACCCAGTACTTC CSARHRGVDPETQYF
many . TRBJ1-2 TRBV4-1 TGCGCCAGCAGCCAAGTCCAGACGCGCGCTGATGGCTACACCTTC CASSQVQTRADGYTF
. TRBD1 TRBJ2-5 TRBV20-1 TGCAGTGCTCCGGTGGGACAGGGGAGTTTCGGTGAGCAGTACTTC CSAPVGQGSFGEQYF
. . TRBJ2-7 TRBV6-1 TGTGCCAGCAGTGAAGTGGGGACCGATAGTAATGAGCAGTACTTC CASSEVGTDSNEQYF
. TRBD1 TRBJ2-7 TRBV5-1 TGCGCCAGCAGCTTGGAAGCCGGGACAGGGTTCGGTGAGCAGTACTTC CASSLEAGTGFGEQYF
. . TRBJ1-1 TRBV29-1 TGCAGCGTTCCCTTAAACACTGAAGCTTTCTTT CSVPLNTEAFF
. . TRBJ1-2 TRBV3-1 TGTGCCAGCAGCCAAGATTTCGGCTACACCTTC CASSQDFGYTF
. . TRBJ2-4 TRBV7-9 TGTGCCAGCAGCCGCCCGGGACTAGCCAAAAACATTCAGTACTTC CASSRPGLAKNIQYF
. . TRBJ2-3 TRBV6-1 TGTGCCAGCAGTGCATTGGAGGACAGACCCAGGGATACGCAGTATTTT CASSALEDRPRDTQYF
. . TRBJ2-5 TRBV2 TGTGCCAGCAGCGGGACAAAGTACCAAGAGACCCAGTACTTC CASSGTKYQETQYF
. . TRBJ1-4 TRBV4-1 TGCGCCAGCAGCCAGGTAGCGGGGGCAACTAATGAAAAACTGTTTTTT CASSQVAGATNEKLFF
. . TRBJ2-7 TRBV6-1 TGTGCCGGCAGTGACCGGGAGAAGGACGAGCAGTACTTC CAGSDREKDEQYF
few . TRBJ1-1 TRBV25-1 TGTGCCAGCAGTCGCCGGGAGGGACGGAACACTGAAGCTTTCTTT CASSRREGRNTEAFF
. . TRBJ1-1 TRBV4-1 TGCGCCAGCACCGTACATTTGAACACTGAAGCTTTCTTT CASTVHLNTEAFF
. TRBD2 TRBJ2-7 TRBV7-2 TGTGCCAGCAGCCTTTTCGGCGGGGGGGCTACCAATGAGCAGTACTTC CASSLFGGGATNEQYF
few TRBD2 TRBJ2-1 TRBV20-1 TGCAGTGCTAGAGATCTTTTGCTAGCGGGGGCCTACAATGAGCAGTTCTTC CSARDLLLAGAYNEQFF
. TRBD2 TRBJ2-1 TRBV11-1 TGTGCCAGCAGCTTCCTTCTCCGACTAGCGGGGGGGCCTAGCTCCTACAATGAGCAGTTCTTC CASSFLLRLAGGPSSYNEQFF
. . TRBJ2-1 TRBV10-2 TGCGCCAGCAGTGAGTCGTGGGCCTACAATGAGCAGTTCTTC CASSESWAYNEQFF